The rows below give T cell receptor beta chains drawn from one sample of a study of blood T cell repertoires in COVID-19. Only in-frame clones appear in the TCRdb table, and some are missing; sequencing was by immunoSEQ multiplex PCR. The sample has over 200,000 clones, roughly 85% seen once. Source material: peripheral blood. The origin of the receptors is a woman aged 18-30 years who had recovered from COVID-19. Each CDR3 is given without its conserved first and last residue.

V gene: TRBV14
CDR3 protein: ASSQVASGHYEQY

V gene: TRBV4-3
CDR3 protein: ASSQGQGGNEQF

V gene: TRBV2
CDR3 protein: ASSEDRTGGYT

V gene: TRBV4-2
CDR3 protein: ASSQGTGAETGELF

V gene: TRBV12-3/TRBV12-4
CDR3 protein: ASTIQTDTQY

V gene: TRBV27
CDR3 protein: ASRLSLVAEAF

V gene: TRBV15
CDR3 protein: ATSREAGMTEAF

V gene: TRBV27
CDR3 protein: ASSPQLAELNEQF

V gene: TRBV11-3
CDR3 protein: ASSLGLFGITDTQY

V gene: TRBV13
CDR3 protein: ASSSQIPDTHHSQDMGEQY

V gene: TRBV19
CDR3 protein: ASSIIGGRAWANEQF

V gene: TRBV19
CDR3 protein: ASSSTFSSGSADTQY

V gene: TRBV5-1
CDR3 protein: ASSQSQRMNTEAF

V gene: TRBV5-1
CDR3 protein: ASSLVGQGGNGYT

V gene: TRBV9
CDR3 protein: ASSVTYYNEQF

V gene: TRBV9
CDR3 protein: ATATSGSNEQF

V gene: TRBV6-1
CDR3 protein: ASSDEREYSTDTQY

V gene: TRBV2
CDR3 protein: ASSPATGGSYNEQF

V gene: TRBV5-6
CDR3 protein: ASSLGLGGTEAF

V gene: TRBV9
CDR3 protein: ASRPTGGNTEAF

V gene: TRBV7-3
CDR3 protein: ASSLTGRAGGNEQF

V gene: TRBV19
CDR3 protein: ASSMRIDSYEQY

V gene: TRBV7-3
CDR3 protein: ASRFEANTEAF

V gene: TRBV2
CDR3 protein: ASIGQVNTEAF

V gene: TRBV13
CDR3 protein: ASSLSTGGVGNSPLH

V gene: TRBV7-2
CDR3 protein: ASSLGGVNYGYT

V gene: TRBV11-3
CDR3 protein: ASSPGTGSTGANVLT

V gene: TRBV27
CDR3 protein: ASSFPNQPQH

V gene: TRBV19
CDR3 protein: ASSIGLAGGNEQF

V gene: TRBV19
CDR3 protein: ASAPGARGANQPQH

V gene: TRBV27
CDR3 protein: ASSLSVSGNEQF

V gene: TRBV19
CDR3 protein: ASSMGQGRLYGYT

V gene: TRBV9
CDR3 protein: ASSGLEVNTEAF

V gene: TRBV19
CDR3 protein: ASRIREGNQPQH

V gene: TRBV15
CDR3 protein: ATSRGQREGRNEQF

V gene: TRBV29-1
CDR3 protein: SVGTVLTYEQY

V gene: TRBV6-5
CDR3 protein: ASMTGGETQY

V gene: TRBV5-1
CDR3 protein: ASSLEDSLYEQY

V gene: TRBV4-1
CDR3 protein: ASSQVRTGQGEF

V gene: TRBV7-2
CDR3 protein: ASSLGVSGAF

V gene: TRBV2
CDR3 protein: ASSEGGTGVGYT

V gene: TRBV19
CDR3 protein: ASSIGQGLYEQY

V gene: TRBV29-1
CDR3 protein: SVSLTGSYGYT

V gene: TRBV19
CDR3 protein: ASSIQGFNQPQH